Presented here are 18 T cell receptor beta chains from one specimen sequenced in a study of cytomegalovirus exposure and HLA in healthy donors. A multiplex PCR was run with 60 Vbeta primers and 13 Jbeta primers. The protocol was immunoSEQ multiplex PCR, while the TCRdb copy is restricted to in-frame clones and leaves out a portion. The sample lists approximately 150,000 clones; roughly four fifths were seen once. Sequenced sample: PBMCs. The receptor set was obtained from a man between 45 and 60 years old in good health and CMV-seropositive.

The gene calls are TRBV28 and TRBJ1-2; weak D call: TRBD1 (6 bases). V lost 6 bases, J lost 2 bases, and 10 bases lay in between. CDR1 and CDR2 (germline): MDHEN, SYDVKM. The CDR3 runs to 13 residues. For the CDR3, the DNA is TGTGCCAGCAGCCCTGACAGGAACTATGGCTACACCTTC. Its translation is CASSPDRNYGYTF.

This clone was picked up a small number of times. CDR3 coding DNA: TGTGCCAGCAGCCCAGGAAGGGGTTTAGGGCCCCAGCATTTT. The encoded protein is CASSPGRGLGPQHF. The chain recombines TRBV7-2 with TRBJ1-5; D possibly corresponds to TRBD1 (5 bases). Trimming shortened V by 5 bases and J by 9 bases, and 17 bases separated the two germline ends. The CDR3 is 14 residues long. The V gene's germline CDR1 is SGHTA and CDR2 FQGNSA. The variable domain in full, with the rest retrieved from reference TRBV7-2 and TRBJ1-5, is GAGVSQSPSNKVTEKGKDVELRCDPISGHTALYWYRQSLGQGLEFLIYFQGNSAPDKSGLPSDRFSAERTGGSVSTLTIQRTQQEDSAVYLCASSPGRGLGPQHFGDGTRLSIL.

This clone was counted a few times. The CDR3 nucleotides read TGCGCCAGCAGCTTGGGCGTGGACAGACACACAGATACGCAGTATTTT. This gives the protein CASSLGVDRHTDTQYF. J is TRBJ2-3 and V is TRBV5-1; D is possibly TRBD1 (6 bases). In germline, CDR1 is SGHRS, CDR2 YFSETQ. This CDR3 spans 16 amino acids. Trimming cost V 0 bases and J 2 bases, with 13 bases left between them.

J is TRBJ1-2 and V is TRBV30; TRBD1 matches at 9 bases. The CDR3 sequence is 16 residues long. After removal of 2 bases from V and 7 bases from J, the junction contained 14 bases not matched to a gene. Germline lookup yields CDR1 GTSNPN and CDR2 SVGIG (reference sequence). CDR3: CAWSTTLTGGVFGYTF. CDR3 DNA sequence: TGTGCCTGGAGTACAACATTGACAGGGGGAGTTTTTGGCTACACCTTC.

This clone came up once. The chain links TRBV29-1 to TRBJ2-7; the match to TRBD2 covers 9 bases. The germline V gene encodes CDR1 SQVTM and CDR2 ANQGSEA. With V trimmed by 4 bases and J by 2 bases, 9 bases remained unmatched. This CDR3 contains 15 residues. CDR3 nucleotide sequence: TGCAGCGTTGGGGTACGGCGGGAGGGCCCCTACGAGCAGTACTTC. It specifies CSVGVRREGPYEQYF.

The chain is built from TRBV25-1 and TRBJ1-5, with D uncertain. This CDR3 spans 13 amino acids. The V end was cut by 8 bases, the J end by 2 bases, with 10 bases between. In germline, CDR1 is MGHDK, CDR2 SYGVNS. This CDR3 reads CASPSRGNQPQHF. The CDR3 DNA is TGTGCCAGCCCCAGTCGGGGCAATCAGCCCCAGCATTTT.

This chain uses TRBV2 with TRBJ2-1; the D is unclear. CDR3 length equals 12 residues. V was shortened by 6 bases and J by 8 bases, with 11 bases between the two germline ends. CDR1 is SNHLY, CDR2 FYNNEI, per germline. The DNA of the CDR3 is TGTGCCAGCAGATACACGCTGGATGAGCAGTTCTTC. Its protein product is CASRYTLDEQFF.

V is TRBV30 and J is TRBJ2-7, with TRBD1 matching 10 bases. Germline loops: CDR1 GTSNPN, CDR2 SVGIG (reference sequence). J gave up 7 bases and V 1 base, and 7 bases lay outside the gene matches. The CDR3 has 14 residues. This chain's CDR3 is CAWSAGTGDQEQYF. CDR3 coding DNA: TGTGCCTGGAGTGCCGGGACAGGGGATCAAGAGCAGTACTTC.

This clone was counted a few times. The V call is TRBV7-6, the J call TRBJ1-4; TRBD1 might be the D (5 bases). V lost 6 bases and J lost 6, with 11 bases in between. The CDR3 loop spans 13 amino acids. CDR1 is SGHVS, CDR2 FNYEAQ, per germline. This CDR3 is CASRGPFDEKLFF. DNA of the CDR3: TGTGCCAGCAGGGGGCCGTTTGATGAAAAACTGTTTTTT.

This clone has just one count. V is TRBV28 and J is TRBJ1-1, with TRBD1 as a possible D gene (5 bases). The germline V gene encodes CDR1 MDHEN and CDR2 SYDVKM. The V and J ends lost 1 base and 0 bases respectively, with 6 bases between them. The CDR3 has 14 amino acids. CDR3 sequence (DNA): TGTGCCAGCAGTTTATACAGGATGAACACTGAAGCTTTCTTT. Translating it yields CASSLYRMNTEAFF. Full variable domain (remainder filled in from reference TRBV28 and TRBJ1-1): DVKVTQSSRYLVKRTGEKVFLECVQDMDHENMFWYRQDPGLGLRLIYFSYDVKMKEKGDIPEGYSVSREKKERFSLILESASTNQTSMYLCASSLYRMNTEAFFGQGTRLTVV.

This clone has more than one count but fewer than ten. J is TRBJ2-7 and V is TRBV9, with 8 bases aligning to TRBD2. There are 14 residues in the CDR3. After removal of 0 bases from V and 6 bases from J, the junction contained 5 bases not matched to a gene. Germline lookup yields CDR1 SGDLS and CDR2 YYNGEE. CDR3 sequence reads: CASSVAGGPGEQYF. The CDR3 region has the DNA TGTGCCAGCAGCGTAGCGGGAGGGCCCGGCGAGCAGTACTTC.

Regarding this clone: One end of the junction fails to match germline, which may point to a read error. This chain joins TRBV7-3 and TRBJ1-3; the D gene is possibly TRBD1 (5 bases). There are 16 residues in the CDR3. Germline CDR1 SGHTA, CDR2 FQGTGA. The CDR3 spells CASSLNTPAGGSTIYF. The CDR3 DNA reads TGTGCCAGCAGCTTAAACACGCCAGCCGGGGGAAGCACCATATATTTT.

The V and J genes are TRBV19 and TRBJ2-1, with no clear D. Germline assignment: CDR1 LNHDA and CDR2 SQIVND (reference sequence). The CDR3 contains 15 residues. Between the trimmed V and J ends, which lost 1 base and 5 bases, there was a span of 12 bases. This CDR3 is CASSIGAGLHNEQFF. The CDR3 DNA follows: TGTGCCAGTAGTATAGGGGCAGGCCTCCACAATGAGCAGTTCTTC.

CDR3 sequence (DNA): TGTGCCAGCAGCTCGGACAGTTACTGGCAGTACTTC. Encoded protein: CASSSDSYWQYF. This rearrangement joins TRBV7-9 to TRBJ2-7; D might be TRBD1 (6 bases). This CDR3 comprises 12 residues. The ends were cut back, 4 bases at V and 9 bases at J, with 13 bases in the middle. From germline, CDR1 is SEHNR and CDR2 FQNEAQ (reference sequence).

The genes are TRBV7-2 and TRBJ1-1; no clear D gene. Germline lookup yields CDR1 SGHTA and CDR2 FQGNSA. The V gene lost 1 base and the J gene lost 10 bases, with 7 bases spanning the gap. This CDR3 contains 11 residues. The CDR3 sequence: CASSLGLGAFF. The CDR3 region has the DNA TGTGCCAGCAGCTTAGGCCTAGGAGCTTTCTTT.

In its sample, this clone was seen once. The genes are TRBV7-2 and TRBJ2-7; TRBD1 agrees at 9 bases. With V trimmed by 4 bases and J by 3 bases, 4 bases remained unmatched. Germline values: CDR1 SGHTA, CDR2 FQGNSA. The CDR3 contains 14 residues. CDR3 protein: CASSSPGQGYEQYF. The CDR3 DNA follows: TGTGCCAGCAGCTCACCGGGACAGGGCTACGAGCAGTACTTC.

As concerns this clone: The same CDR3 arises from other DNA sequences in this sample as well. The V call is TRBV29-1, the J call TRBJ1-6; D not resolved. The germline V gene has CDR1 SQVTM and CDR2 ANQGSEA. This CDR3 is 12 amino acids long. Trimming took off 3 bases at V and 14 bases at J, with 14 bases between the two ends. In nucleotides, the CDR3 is TGCAGCGTTGAGGCCCCGAACGGGTCCCTCCACTTT. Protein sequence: CSVEAPNGSLHF.

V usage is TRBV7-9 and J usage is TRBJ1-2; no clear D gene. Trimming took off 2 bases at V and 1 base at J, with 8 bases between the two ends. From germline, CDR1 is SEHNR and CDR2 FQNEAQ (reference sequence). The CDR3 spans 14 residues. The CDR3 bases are TGTGCCAGCAGCTTATTGGCAGATAACTATGGCTACACCTTC. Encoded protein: CASSLLADNYGYTF.